This T cell receptor beta chain derives from a study of T-cell reconstitution after alpha-beta-depleted transplantation in children. V was pared by 2 bases and J by 3 bases, with 10 bases between. CDR1 is SEHNR and CDR2 is FQNEAQ in the germline V gene (reference sequence). There are 14 residues in the CDR3. Using unique molecular identifiers, the investigators prepared the TCRbeta library. TCRdb used MiXCR to reprocess the PCR reads, holding one entry per CDR3 protein. Among about 440,000 distinct CDR3 sequences listed, around two fifths were seen once. The rearrangement links TRBV7-9 to TRBJ1-1, with no clear D. The clonotype comes from a girl aged 2-15 years with aplastic anemia, due to receive a stem cell transplant. The specimen was PBMCs, collected before TCRalphabeta/CD19-depleted stem cell transplant. CDR3 protein: CASSLRRIDTEAFF. The DNA of the CDR3 is TGTGCCAGCAGCTTAAGGAGGATTGACACTGAAGCTTTCTTT.